This T cell receptor (beta chain) was observed in a study of OX40 agonist ivuxolimab in advanced cancers. Whole-study results and caveats: Clonal expansion in partial responders at 0.1-3.0 mg/kg ranked among the lowest.

TCRdb keeps only in-frame clones here, not all; method: immunoSEQ multiplex PCR. Of about 51,000 clones in the sample, 80% to 85% were seen once. Concerning this clone itself: Its antigen is undetermined. Relative to the germline gene, one junction end is altered; a read error may explain this.

This CDR3 has 13 amino acids. Germline V gene data show CDR1 as SGHVS and CDR2 as FQNEAQ. The TCR sequence derives from an adult with an advanced solid tumor such as melanoma, head and neck, liver or kidney cancer. The source was CD4+ or CD8+ T cells sorted from blood, collected in a trial of the OX40 agonist ivuxolimab. The rearrangement joins TRBV7-8 to TRBJ1-2; 11 nucleotides match TRBD1. This chain's CDR3 is CASSSTPGQGVPF. DNA for the CDR3: TGTGCCAGCAGCTCAACTCCGGGACAGGGGGTCCCCTTC.